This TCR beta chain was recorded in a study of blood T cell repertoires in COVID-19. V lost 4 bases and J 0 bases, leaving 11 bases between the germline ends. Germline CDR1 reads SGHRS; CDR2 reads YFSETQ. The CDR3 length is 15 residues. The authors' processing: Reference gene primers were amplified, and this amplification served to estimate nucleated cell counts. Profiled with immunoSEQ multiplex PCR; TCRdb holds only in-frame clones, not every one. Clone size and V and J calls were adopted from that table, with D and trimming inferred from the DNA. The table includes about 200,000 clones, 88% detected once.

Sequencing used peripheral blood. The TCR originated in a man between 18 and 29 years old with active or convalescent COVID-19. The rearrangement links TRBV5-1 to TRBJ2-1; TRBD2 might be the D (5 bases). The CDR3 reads CASSAIGSSYNEQFF. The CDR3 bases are TGCGCCAGCAGCGCAATAGGGAGCTCCTACAATGAGCAGTTCTTC.